Shown below are 9 T cell receptor beta chains from a single sample sequenced in a study of response to subunit inactivated influenza vaccine. From the RT-PCR reads, TCRdb called clonotypes with MiXCR, one entry per CDR3 protein. The sample has about 780,000 distinct CDR3 sequences; around 18% are singletons. The source was PBMCs from blood, collected roughly 5 days after vaccination. The receptor set was obtained from a middle-aged man who received an inactivated influenza vaccine.

J is TRBJ2-5 and V is TRBV20-1, with no clear D. The V end was cut by 7 bases, the J end by 3 bases, with 15 bases between. Germline values: CDR1 DFQATT, CDR2 SNEGSKA (reference sequence). The CDR3 covers 13 residues. In nucleotides, the CDR3 is TGCAGTGGAGTCGCGTTGGTAGAAGAGACCCAGTACTTC. It is translated as CSGVALVEETQYF.

The gene calls are TRBV18 and TRBJ2-7; no reliable D call. The germline V gene has CDR1 KGHSH and CDR2 LQKENI. V lost 0 bases and J lost 4, with 10 bases in between. The CDR3 is 14 amino acids. CDR3 in DNA: TGTGCCAGCTCACCACCTTCGGCAGGATACGAGCAGTACTTC. This encodes CASSPPSAGYEQYF.

Only a few counts were recorded for this clonotype. The chain carries TRBV7-9 and TRBJ1-2, with D uncertain. The germline CDR1 and CDR2 sequences are SEHNR and FQNEAQ (reference sequence). V lost 5 bases and J lost 3, with 16 bases in between. The CDR3 length is 15 residues. The CDR3 region is CASSPGRAVDYGYTF. The CDR3 region has the DNA TGTGCCAGCAGCCCCGGGAGGGCCGTCGACTATGGCTACACCTTC.

CDR3 in amino acids: CSVEVGGGYGYTF. The CDR3 coding sequence is TGCAGCGTTGAAGTCGGGGGGGGCTATGGCTACACCTTC. The chain has TRBV29-1 and TRBJ1-2, with D maybe TRBD1 (5 bases). Germline values: CDR1 SQVTM, CDR2 ANQGSEA. The CDR3 extends over 13 amino acids. Trimming shortened V by 1 base and J by 4 bases, and 10 bases separated the two germline ends. Full variable domain (remainder filled in from reference TRBV29-1 and TRBJ1-2): SAVISQKPSRDICQRGTSLTIQCQVDSQVTMMFWYRQQPGQSLTLIATANQGSEATYESGFVIDKFPISRPNLTFSTLTVSNMSPEDSSIYLCSVEVGGGYGYTFGSGTRLTVV.

V usage is TRBV15 and J usage is TRBJ2-6; 7 bases are a match to TRBD1. V trimming: 5 bases; J trimming: 4 bases; junction bases outside the gene matches: 8. This CDR3 spans 16 amino acids. Germline V gives CDR1 LNHNV, CDR2 YYDKDF (reference sequence). CDR3 residues: CATSENRGSGANVLTF. In nucleotides, the CDR3 is TGTGCCACCAGCGAAAACAGGGGCTCAGGGGCCAACGTCCTGACTTTC.

The chain combines TRBV5-1 with TRBJ2-7; tentatively, D is TRBD1 (6 bases). V dropped 2 bases and J dropped 6 bases, with 18 bases sitting between them. This CDR3 is built from 15 residues. Germline values: CDR1 SGHRS, CDR2 YFSETQ. The CDR3 spells CASSLSNREKGEQYF. Written as DNA, the CDR3 is TGCGCCAGCAGCTTATCAAACAGGGAGAAAGGCGAGCAGTACTTC.

The V gene is TRBV12-3 or TRBV12-4, the J gene TRBJ1-2; TRBD1 might be the D (5 bases). CDR3 length: 14 amino acids. Trimming cost V 4 bases and J 4 bases, with 13 bases left between them. The CDR3: CASSSGAGAYGYTF. CDR3 sequence (DNA): TGTGCCAGCAGTTCCGGGGCAGGCGCCTATGGCTACACCTTC.

The J gene is TRBJ2-5, the V gene TRBV20-1; the match to TRBD2 covers 8 bases. Germline-derived CDR1 and CDR2 are DFQATT and SNEGSKA (reference sequence). The V and J ends lost 2 bases and 5 bases, in that order; junction bases with no gene match: 13. The CDR3 contains 16 residues. The CDR3 nucleotides are TGCAGTGCTAGAACCCTGGAACGGGGGGGCGTCGAGACCCAGTACTTC. Translation: CSARTLERGGVETQYF.

The CDR3 nucleotides are TGTGCCAGCAGCTTAGACGGCGCGGGATTCTACAATGAGCAGTTCTTC. Protein sequence: CASSLDGAGFYNEQFF. This rearrangement joins TRBV7-9 to TRBJ2-1; maybe TRBD2 (6 bases). Trimming took off 1 base at V and 3 bases at J, with 13 bases between the two ends. The germline V gene encodes CDR1 SEHNR and CDR2 FQNEAQ (reference sequence). The CDR3 length is 16 residues.